This TCR beta chain stems from a study of spatial heterogeneity in lung cancer. Study details: The study consistently detected more beta-chain than alpha-chain sequences.

TCRdb passed the 5' RACE reads through MiXCR, listing each CDR3 protein once. The sample consists of about 85,000 distinct CDR3 sequences, approximately 21% of them appearing once. This clonotype was seen more than once but under ten times. Its antigen is not known. Sample time point: sample taken at primary tumor resection. Whole RNA came from tumor, nontumor lung or frozen PBMC and was sequenced without being sorted. Study findings and constraints: Blood contained ubiquitous expanded tumor TCRs more at resection than at follow-up.

This CDR3 contains 16 residues. The ends were cut back, 4 bases at V and 0 bases at J, with 17 bases in the middle. The germline V gene encodes CDR1 SGHKS and CDR2 YYEKEE (reference sequence). The receptor comes from a male donor with early-stage non-small cell lung cancer. J is TRBJ2-7 and V is TRBV5-5; tentatively, D is TRBD2 (6 bases). This material consisted of PBMCs, taken at surgery. Here the CDR3 DNA reads TGTGCCAGCAGCGCAACCGGGACTTCGGACTCCTACGAGCAGTACTTC. This gives the protein CASSATGTSDSYEQYF.